This TCR beta chain came from a study of cytomegalovirus exposure and HLA in healthy donors. Points from the study as a whole: The authors later found TCR association rates varying by HLA locus, with DRB1 most and HLA-C fewest.

In this sample, this clone turned up a few times. Its specificity is unknown. The primer mix had 60 Vbeta and 13 Jbeta primers. TCRdb's table, derived via immunoSEQ multiplex PCR, lists solely in-frame clones and lacks some. The table shows around 120,000 clones, with about 10% occurring only once. The TCR was taken from a man under 40 in good health and CMV-seronegative. The sample taken for sequencing was PBMCs.

CDR3 protein: CASSYSGRVYGYTF. Written as DNA, the CDR3 is TGTGCCAGCAGTTACTCGGGCAGGGTGTATGGCTACACCTTC. J is TRBJ1-2 and V is TRBV6-5, with a possible D match to TRBD1 (5 bases). Germline V CDR1 and CDR2: MNHEY, SVGAGI. The length of the CDR3 is 14 residues. The ends were cut back, 0 bases at V and 5 bases at J, with 10 bases in the middle.